A selection of T cell receptor beta chains follows, all from one sample in a study of breast tumors, draining lymph nodes, adjacent tissues. TCRdb reanalysed the multiplex PCR reads using MiXCR and keeps one entry per CDR3 protein. Of over 200,000 distinct CDR3 sequences in the sample, about a third were seen once. The source material was axillary lymph node tissue. The receptor set was obtained from a female donor with breast cancer. Some clones in this sample may be carry-over from other donors' samples. Both conserved end residues are part of each CDR3.

>TRBV20-1|TRBJ1-4
CSAWADEKLFF
>TRBV24-1|TRBJ2-1
CATRKWRRRNEQFF
>TRBV27|TRBJ2-5
CASSLLGAQETQYF
>TRBV19|TRBJ2-3
CASSHPRGGSDTQYF
>TRBV6-6|TRBJ2-2
CASSTRQGELFF
>TRBV5-4|TRBJ2-2
CASSLGGTGNTGELFF
>TRBV7-6|TRBJ2-7
CASREGRREQYF
>TRBV20-1|TRBJ2-2
CSARPPSGRSPGELFF
>TRBV30|TRBJ2-7
CAWSVRVVRLSEQYF
>TRBV9|TRBJ2-1
CASSSRLAGSYNEQFF
>TRBV12-3/TRBV12-4|TRBJ1-5
CASRGQGIGQPQHF
>TRBV11-3|TRBJ1-5
CASSFGRRDSNQPQHF
>TRBV13|TRBJ2-3
CASSLLAPLRLGTDTQYF
>TRBV6-2/TRBV6-3|TRBJ1-4
CASRRASPGPSLATNEKLFF
>TRBV30|TRBJ2-1
CAWSAGLGNEQFF
>TRBV5-4|TRBJ1-3
CASSDRDFTGNTIYF
>TRBV5-5|TRBJ1-1
CASSLESPKNTEAFF
>TRBV11-2|TRBJ2-7
CASSPHRLANSYEQYF
>TRBV6-5|TRBJ2-7
CASSHFSPTRLSYEQYF
>TRBV12-3/TRBV12-4|TRBJ2-1
CASSPPPSSGITNEQFF
>TRBV12-3/TRBV12-4|TRBJ2-5
CASSSQGAPETQCF
>TRBV11-3|TRBJ2-5
CASSLNGIETQYF
>TRBV7-9|TRBJ2-5
CASSFRDRGRETQHF
>TRBV2|TRBJ2-5
CASSINRGTLRETQYF
>TRBV6-1|TRBJ2-5
CASTRTVGLQETQYF
>TRBV7-2|TRBJ1-6
CASSSRGTEYNSPLHF
>TRBV30|TRBJ1-5
CAWSPGKGREPQHF
>TRBV9|TRBJ2-1
CASSPHPVSLADERDEQFF
>TRBV20-1|TRBJ1-2
CSAPWVGGGYTF
>TRBV11-2|TRBJ2-1
CASLTGGPYNEQFF
>TRBV20-1|TRBJ2-5
CSAEGLAGGQETQYF
>TRBV20-1|TRBJ1-6
CSARDSGQNTSPLHF
>TRBV13|TRBJ2-5
CASSLGLGARGQETQYF
>TRBV20-1|TRBJ2-4
CSVLAGVQNIQYF
>TRBV15|TRBJ2-7
CATSSFNGLRSYEQYF
>TRBV5-1|TRBJ2-5
CASSLEKLYQETQYF
>TRBV28|TRBJ1-2
CASSARTGAPYGYTF
>TRBV2|TRBJ2-1
CASSGASVSYNEQFF
>TRBV11-2|TRBJ2-7
CASSLGDRGRLLAREQYF
>TRBV7-3|TRBJ2-3
CASSLIQGGGTDTQYF
>TRBV11-2|TRBJ2-1
CASNHLRARGAFADEQFF
>TRBV5-1|TRBJ2-5
CASSREGSRGETQYF
>TRBV12-3/TRBV12-4|TRBJ2-7
CASSLDRVDEQYF
>TRBV20-1|TRBJ1-2
CSARAERQLVYGYTF
>TRBV7-2|TRBJ2-3
CASSLRGTGIADTQYF
>TRBV7-8|TRBJ2-7
CASSLAGERTYEQYF
>TRBV20-1|TRBJ1-2
CSARVNSNYGYTF
>TRBV5-8|TRBJ2-1
CASSLIGTSYNEQFF
>TRBV12-3/TRBV12-4|TRBJ2-4
CASSFLTRGTGGIQYF
>TRBV10-3|TRBJ2-2
CAISERSDTGELFF
>TRBV6-2/TRBV6-3|TRBJ2-7
CASSQSGRQSSYEQYF